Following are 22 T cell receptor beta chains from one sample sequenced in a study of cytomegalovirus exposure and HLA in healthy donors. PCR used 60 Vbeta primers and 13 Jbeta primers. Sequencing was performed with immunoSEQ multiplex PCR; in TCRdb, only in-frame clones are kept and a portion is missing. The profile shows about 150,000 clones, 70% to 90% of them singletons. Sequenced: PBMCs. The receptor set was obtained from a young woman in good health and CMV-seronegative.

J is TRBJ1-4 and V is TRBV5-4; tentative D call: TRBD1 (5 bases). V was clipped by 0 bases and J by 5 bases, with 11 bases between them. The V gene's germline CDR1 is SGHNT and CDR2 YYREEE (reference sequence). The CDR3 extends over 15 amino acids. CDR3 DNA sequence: TGTGCCAGCAGCTTGGATGCAGGGCGGAATGAAAAACTGTTTTTT. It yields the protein CASSLDAGRNEKLFF.

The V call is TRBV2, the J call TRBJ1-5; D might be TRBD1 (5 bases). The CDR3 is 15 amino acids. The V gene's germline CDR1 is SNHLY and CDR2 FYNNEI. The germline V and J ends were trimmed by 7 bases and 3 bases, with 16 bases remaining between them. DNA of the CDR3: TGTGCCAGCATCCCCCGCGCAGGGCCCAATCAGCCCCAGCATTTT. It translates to CASIPRAGPNQPQHF.

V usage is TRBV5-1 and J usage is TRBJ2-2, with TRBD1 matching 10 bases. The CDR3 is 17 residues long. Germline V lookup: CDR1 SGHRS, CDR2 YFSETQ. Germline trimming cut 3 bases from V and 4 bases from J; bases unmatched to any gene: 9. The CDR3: CASSSPARDRGTGELFF. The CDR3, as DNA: TGCGCCAGCAGCTCACCCGCCCGGGACAGGGGCACCGGGGAGCTGTTTTTT.

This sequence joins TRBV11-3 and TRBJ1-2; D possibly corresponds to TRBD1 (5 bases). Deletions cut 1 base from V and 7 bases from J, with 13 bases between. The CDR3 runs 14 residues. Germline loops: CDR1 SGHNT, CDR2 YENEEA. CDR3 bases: TGTGCCAGCAGCTTAGTAAGGGGCATCAGTGGCTACACCTTC. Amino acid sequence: CASSLVRGISGYTF.

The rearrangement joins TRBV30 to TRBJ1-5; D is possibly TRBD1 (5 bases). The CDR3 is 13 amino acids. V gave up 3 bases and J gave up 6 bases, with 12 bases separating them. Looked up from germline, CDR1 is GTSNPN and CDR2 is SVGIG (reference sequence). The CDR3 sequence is CAWSGGGGQPQHF. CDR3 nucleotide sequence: TGTGCCTGGAGCGGCGGGGGGGGTCAGCCCCAGCATTTT.

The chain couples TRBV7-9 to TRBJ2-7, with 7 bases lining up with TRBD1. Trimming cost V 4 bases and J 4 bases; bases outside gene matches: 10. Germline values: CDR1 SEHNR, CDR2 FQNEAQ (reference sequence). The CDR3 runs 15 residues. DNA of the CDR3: TGTGCCAGCAGCTACGGGACAGCAAAGCCTTACGAGCAGTACTTC. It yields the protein CASSYGTAKPYEQYF.

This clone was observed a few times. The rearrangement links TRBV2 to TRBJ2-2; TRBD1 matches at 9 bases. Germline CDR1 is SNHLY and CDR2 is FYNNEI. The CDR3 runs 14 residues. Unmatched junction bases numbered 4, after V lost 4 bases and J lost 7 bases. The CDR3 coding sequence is TGTGCCAGCAGTGGGGACAGGGTGAACGGGGAGCTGTTTTTT. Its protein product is CASSGDRVNGELFF.

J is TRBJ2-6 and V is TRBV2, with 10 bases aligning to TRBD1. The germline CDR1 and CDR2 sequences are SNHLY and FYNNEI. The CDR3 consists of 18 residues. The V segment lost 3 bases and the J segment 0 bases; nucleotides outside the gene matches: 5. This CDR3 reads CASSDGTGAPSGANVLTF. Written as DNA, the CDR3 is TGTGCCAGCAGTGACGGGACAGGGGCTCCCTCTGGGGCCAACGTCCTGACTTTC.

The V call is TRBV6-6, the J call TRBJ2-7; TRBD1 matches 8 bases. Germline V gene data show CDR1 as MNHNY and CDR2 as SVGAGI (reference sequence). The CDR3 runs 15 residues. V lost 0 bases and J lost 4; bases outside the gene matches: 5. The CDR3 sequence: CASSYSAGGSYEQYF. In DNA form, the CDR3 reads TGTGCCAGCAGTTACTCGGCAGGGGGCTCGTACGAGCAGTACTTC.

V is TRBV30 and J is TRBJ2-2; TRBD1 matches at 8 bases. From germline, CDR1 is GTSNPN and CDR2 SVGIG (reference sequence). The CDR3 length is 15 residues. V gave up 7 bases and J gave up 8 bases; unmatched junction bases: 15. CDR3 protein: CASFGRSGGTGELFF. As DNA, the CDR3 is TGTGCCTCCTTTGGGAGATCAGGGGGCACAGGGGAGCTGTTTTTT.

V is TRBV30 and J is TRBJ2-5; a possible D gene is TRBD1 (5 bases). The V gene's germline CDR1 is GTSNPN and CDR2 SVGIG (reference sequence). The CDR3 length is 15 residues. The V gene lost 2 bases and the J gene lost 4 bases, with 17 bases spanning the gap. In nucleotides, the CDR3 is TGTGCCTGGAGTCCCACGACAATCCAGGGAGAGACCCAGTACTTC. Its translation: CAWSPTTIQGETQYF.

CDR3 coding DNA: TGTGCCAGCAGTACCCGGGACAGCAGCACAGATACGCAGTATTTT. Its translation: CASSTRDSSTDTQYF. The chain links TRBV6-5 to TRBJ2-3; 7 bases align to TRBD1. The germline gives CDR1 MNHEY, CDR2 SVGAGI. V shed 5 bases, J shed 0 bases, and the junction held 5 bases outside the gene matches. The CDR3 has 15 residues.

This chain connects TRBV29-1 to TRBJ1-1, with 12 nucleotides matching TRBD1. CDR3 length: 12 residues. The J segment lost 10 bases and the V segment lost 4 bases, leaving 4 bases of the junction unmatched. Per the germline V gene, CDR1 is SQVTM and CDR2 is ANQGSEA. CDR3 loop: CSVGGQGAGAFF. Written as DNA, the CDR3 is TGCAGCGTTGGGGGACAGGGGGCAGGAGCTTTCTTT. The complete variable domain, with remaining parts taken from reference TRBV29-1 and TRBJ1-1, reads SAVISQKPSRDICQRGTSLTIQCQVDSQVTMMFWYRQQPGQSLTLIATANQGSEATYESGFVIDKFPISRPNLTFSTLTVSNMSPEDSSIYLCSVGGQGAGAFFGQGTRLTVV.

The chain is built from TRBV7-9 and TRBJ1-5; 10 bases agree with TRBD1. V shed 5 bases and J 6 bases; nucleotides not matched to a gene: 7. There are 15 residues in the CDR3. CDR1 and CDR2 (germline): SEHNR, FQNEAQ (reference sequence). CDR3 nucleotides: TGTGCCAGCAGCCCAGGGGACAGGGGTCTTCAGCCCCAGCATTTT. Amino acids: CASSPGDRGLQPQHF.

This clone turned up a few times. The CDR3 nucleotides are TGTGCCAGCAGCTACGACAGGGCAAAGCAGTACTTC. Its protein product is CASSYDRAKQYF. The chain is built from TRBV6-5 and TRBJ2-7; 7 nucleotides line up with TRBD1. The V gene end was trimmed by 6 bases and the J gene end by 8 bases; junction bases not matched to a gene: 7. This CDR3 contains 12 residues. Per the germline V gene, CDR1 is MNHEY and CDR2 is SVGAGI.

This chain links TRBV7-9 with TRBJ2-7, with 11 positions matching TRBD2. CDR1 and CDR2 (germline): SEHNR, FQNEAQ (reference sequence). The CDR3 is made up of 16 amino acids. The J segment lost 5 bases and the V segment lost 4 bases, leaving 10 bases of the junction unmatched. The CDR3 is CASSWMLAGGRHEQYF. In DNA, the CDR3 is TGTGCCAGCAGCTGGATGCTAGCGGGGGGTCGGCACGAGCAGTACTTC.

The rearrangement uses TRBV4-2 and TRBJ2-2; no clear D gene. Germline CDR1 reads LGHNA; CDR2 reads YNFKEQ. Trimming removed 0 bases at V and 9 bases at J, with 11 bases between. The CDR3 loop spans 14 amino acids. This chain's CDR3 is CASSQDLGLRELFF. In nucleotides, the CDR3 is TGTGCCAGCAGCCAAGACCTAGGCCTGAGGGAGCTGTTTTTT.

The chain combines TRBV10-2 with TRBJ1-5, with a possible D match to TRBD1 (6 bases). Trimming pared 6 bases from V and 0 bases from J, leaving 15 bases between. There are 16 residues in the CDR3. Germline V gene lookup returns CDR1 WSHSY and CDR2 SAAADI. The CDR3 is CASSVTGLYSNQPQHF. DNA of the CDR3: TGCGCCAGCAGCGTAACAGGGCTCTATAGCAATCAGCCCCAGCATTTT.

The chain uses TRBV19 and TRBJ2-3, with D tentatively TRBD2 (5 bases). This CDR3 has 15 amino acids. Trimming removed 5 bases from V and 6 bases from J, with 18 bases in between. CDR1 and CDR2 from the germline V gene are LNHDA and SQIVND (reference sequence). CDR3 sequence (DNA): TGTGCCAGTAGTGGGAGAAAGGATTTTACGGATACGCAGTATTTT. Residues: CASSGRKDFTDTQYF.

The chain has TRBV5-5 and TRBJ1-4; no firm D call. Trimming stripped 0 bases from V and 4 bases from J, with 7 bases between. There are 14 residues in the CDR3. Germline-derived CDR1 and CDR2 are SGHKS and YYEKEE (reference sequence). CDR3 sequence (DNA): TGTGCCAGCAGCTTGGCCGTCCTTAATGAAAAACTGTTTTTT. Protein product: CASSLAVLNEKLFF.

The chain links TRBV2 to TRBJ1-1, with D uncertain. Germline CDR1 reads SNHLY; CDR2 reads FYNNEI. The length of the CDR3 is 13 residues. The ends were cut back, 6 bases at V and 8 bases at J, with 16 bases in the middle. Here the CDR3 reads CASSPDKTNEAFF. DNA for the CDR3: TGTGCCAGCAGCCCCGACAAGACAAACGAAGCTTTCTTT.

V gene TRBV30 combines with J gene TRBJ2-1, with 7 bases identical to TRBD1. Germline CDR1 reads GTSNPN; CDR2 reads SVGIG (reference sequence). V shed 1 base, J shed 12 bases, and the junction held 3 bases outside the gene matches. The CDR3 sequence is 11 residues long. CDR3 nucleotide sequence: TGTGCCTGGAGTGGGGACAGATCGCAGTTCTTC. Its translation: CAWSGDRSQFF.